A single sample gave rise to the 30 T cell receptor beta chains below, sequenced in a study of shared clonotypes between healthy human individuals. The protocol was immunoSEQ multiplex PCR, while the TCRdb copy is restricted to in-frame clones and leaves out a portion. The repertoire holds 2 million to 2.5 million clones, about 90% seen once, with 0.3% to 0.4% in the top ten. The sample was naive CD4+ T cells from PBMCs. The subset was: CD45RA+ positively selected. All receptors come from a man aged 18 to 29 in good health. Some clones in this sample may be carry-over from other donors' samples.

This clone was counted a single time. The chain joins TRBV7-6 to TRBJ2-4; the D gene is possibly TRBD2 (5 bases). Germline V gene data show CDR1 as SGHVS and CDR2 as FNYEAQ. The length of the CDR3 is 14 residues. Deletions cut 3 bases from V and 8 bases from J, with 14 bases between. The CDR3 DNA is TGTGCCAGCAGCTTGGGGAGCCGGGCGGACATTCAGTACTTC. It translates to CASSLGSRADIQYF.

The chain combines TRBV30 with TRBJ1-6; 7 bases align to TRBD1. The germline V gene has CDR1 GTSNPN and CDR2 SVGIG (reference sequence). The CDR3 consists of 13 residues. V shed 3 bases, J shed 8 bases, and the junction held 4 bases outside the gene matches. For the CDR3, the DNA is TGTGCCTGGAGGGACAGGACCTATTCACCCCTCCACTTT. This encodes CAWRDRTYSPLHF. The full variable domain, with the rest looked up from reference TRBV30 and TRBJ1-6, is SQTIHQWPATLVQPVGSPLSLECTVEGTSNPNLYWYRQAAGRGLQLLFYSVGIGQISSEVPQNLSASRPQDRQFILSSKKLLLSDSGFYLCAWRDRTYSPLHFGNGTRLTVT.

About this clone itself: Other DNA variants within this sample encode the same CDR3. The chain recombines TRBV28 with TRBJ1-2; no reliable D call. This CDR3 has 12 residues. Germline V gene data show CDR1 as MDHEN and CDR2 as SYDVKM. With 2 bases removed from V and 8 bases from J, the gap between germline ends came to 9 bases. CDR3 amino acids: CASSLMGSGYTF. CDR3 nucleotide sequence: TGTGCCAGCAGTTTAATGGGATCGGGCTACACCTTC.

V gene TRBV19 combines with J gene TRBJ1-5; 7 positions agree with TRBD1. CDR3 length: 15 amino acids. The junction had 10 bases not matched to a gene; V was cut back by 6 bases and J by 5 bases. Germline loops: CDR1 LNHDA, CDR2 SQIVND (reference sequence). CDR3 in DNA: TGTGCCAGTAGAGTTGGGGGCAGGGGGGATCAGCCCCAGCATTTT. Its protein is CASRVGGRGDQPQHF.

V usage is TRBV30 and J usage is TRBJ1-1; D possibly corresponds to TRBD1 (5 bases). Germline V CDR1 and CDR2: GTSNPN, SVGIG (reference sequence). Trimming cost V 2 bases and J 4 bases, with 11 bases left between them. The CDR3 has 13 residues. CDR3 sequence (DNA): TGTGCCTGGAGTAGGGGTGCGGGCACTGAAGCTTTCTTT. Protein product: CAWSRGAGTEAFF.

The CDR3 here is CAGTSGREQFF. The CDR3 DNA follows: TGCGCCGGGACTAGCGGGAGGGAGCAGTTCTTC. The chain employs TRBV29-1 and TRBJ2-1; 15 bases map to TRBD2. This CDR3 has 11 amino acids. Per germline, CDR1 SQVTM and CDR2 ANQGSEA.

CDR3 amino acids: CATSKMSGRAGSTDTQYF. The CDR3 DNA reads TGTGCCACCAGCAAAATGAGCGGGAGGGCCGGGAGCACAGATACGCAGTATTTT. V is TRBV15 and J is TRBJ2-3; 10 bases are shared with TRBD2. The germline V gene has CDR1 LNHNV and CDR2 YYDKDF (reference sequence). This CDR3 is 18 amino acids long. The junction had 10 bases not matched to a gene; V was cut back by 4 bases and J by 0 bases.

The chain recombines TRBV28 with TRBJ1-5; D gene ambiguous. The germline V and J ends were trimmed by 6 bases and 1 base, with 7 bases remaining between them. The CDR3 has 13 residues. Germline lookup yields CDR1 MDHEN and CDR2 SYDVKM. CDR3 DNA: TGTGCCAGCAGCTTTTGGAGCAATCAGCCCCAGCATTTT. Protein sequence: CASSFWSNQPQHF.

The chain carries TRBV6-1 and TRBJ2-1, with 9 nucleotides matching TRBD2. V shed 6 bases, J shed 2 bases, and the junction held 5 bases outside the gene matches. Germline CDR1 and CDR2: MNHNS and SASEGT. This CDR3 has 15 amino acids. The CDR3 DNA reads TGTGCCAGCAGGGTAGCGGGAGCCCCCTACAATGAGCAGTTCTTC. This sequence encodes CASRVAGAPYNEQFF.

The chain is built from TRBV29-1 and TRBJ2-7; D might be TRBD1 (6 bases). The CDR3 runs 14 residues. The V end lost 4 bases, the J end lost 2 bases, and 15 bases lay between the germline ends. CDR1 is SQVTM and CDR2 is ANQGSEA in the germline V gene. The CDR3 sequence is CSVVDRQGPYEQYF. The CDR3 DNA is TGCAGCGTTGTTGACAGGCAGGGCCCCTACGAGCAGTACTTC.

This clone was counted once. The V gene is TRBV7-8, the J gene TRBJ2-3; 8 nucleotides match TRBD2. The CDR3 has 17 residues. Germline-derived CDR1 and CDR2 are SGHVS and FQNEAQ. After removal of 4 bases from V and 6 bases from J, the junction contained 15 bases not matched to a gene. The chain's CDR3 is CASSSREVAGRLDTQYF. CDR3 coding DNA: TGTGCCAGCAGCTCTCGGGAGGTAGCGGGGAGGCTCGATACGCAGTATTTT. The entire variable domain, with the rest obtained from reference TRBV7-8 and TRBJ2-3, is as follows: GAGVSQSPRYKVAKRGQDVALRCDPISGHVSLFWYQQALGQGPEFLTYFQNEAQLDKSGLPSDRFFAERPEGSVSTLKIQRTQQEDSAVYLCASSSREVAGRLDTQYFGPGTRLTVL.

This clone has a single count. The chain employs TRBV28 and TRBJ2-5; the match to TRBD2 covers 7 bases. The trim removed 6 bases at V and 4 bases at J, leaving 2 bases unmatched. Germline V CDR1 and CDR2: MDHEN, SYDVKM. CDR3 size: 12 residues. This CDR3 is CASRASGETQYF. CDR3 in DNA: TGTGCCAGCAGGGCTAGCGGAGAGACCCAGTACTTC.

This chain joins TRBV5-1 and TRBJ2-7; 12 bases map to TRBD2. V gave up 2 bases and J gave up 0 bases; unmatched junction bases: 3. CDR3 length: 16 amino acids. Germline CDR1 and CDR2: SGHRS and YFSETQ. As DNA, the CDR3 is TGCGCCAGCAGCTTCGTGACTAGCGGGAGCTCCTACGAGCAGTACTTC. Translated: CASSFVTSGSSYEQYF. Full variable domain (missing parts from reference TRBV5-1 and TRBJ2-7): KAGVTQTPRYLIKTRGQQVTLSCSPISGHRSVSWYQQTPGQGLQFLFEYFSETQRNKGNFPGRFSGRQFSNSRSEMNVSTLELGDSALYLCASSFVTSGSSYEQYFGPGTRLTVT.

In its sample, this clone was seen once. This rearrangement joins TRBV11-2 to TRBJ2-1; 7 positions match TRBD2. Germline loops: CDR1 SGHAT, CDR2 FQNNGV. CDR3 length equals 12 residues. With V trimmed by 6 bases and J by 10 bases, 6 bases remained unmatched. The CDR3 region is CASRRLADEQFF. CDR3 nucleotide sequence: TGTGCCAGCAGGAGACTAGCAGACGAGCAGTTCTTC.

J is TRBJ2-5 and V is TRBV7-9; D remains unclear. Trimming cost V 4 bases and J 2 bases, with 5 bases left between them. Germline CDR1 SEHNR, CDR2 FQNEAQ (reference sequence). The CDR3 runs 12 residues. CDR3 coding DNA: TGTGCCAGCAGCTCCTCTCAAGAGACCCAGTACTTC. Amino acids: CASSSSQETQYF.

Of note for this clone: Additional DNA sequences in this sample encode the identical CDR3. V gene TRBV28 combines with J gene TRBJ2-2; D may be TRBD2 (6 bases). The CDR3 is 15 amino acids. Germline CDR1 is MDHEN and CDR2 is SYDVKM. Trimming removed 2 bases at V and 4 bases at J, with 11 bases between. Written as DNA, the CDR3 is TGTGCCAGCAGTTTACCGGGGAGGCTCACCGGGGAGCTGTTTTTT. Amino acids: CASSLPGRLTGELFF.

The rearrangement uses TRBV6-5 and TRBJ2-5, with D unresolved. Germline CDR1 is MNHEY and CDR2 is SVGAGI. Trimming took off 5 bases at V and 1 base at J, with 8 bases between the two ends. The CDR3 extends over 13 amino acids. CDR3 region: CASSHPAQETQYF. The CDR3 nucleotides are TGTGCCAGCAGTCACCCTGCCCAAGAGACCCAGTACTTC.

The genes are TRBV29-1 and TRBJ2-1; 10 bases fit TRBD2. The CDR3 runs to 14 residues. The junction had 7 bases not matched to a gene; V was cut back by 5 bases and J by 6 bases. Per germline, CDR1 SQVTM and CDR2 ANQGSEA. The CDR3 spells CSVLAGVAINEQFF. CDR3 sequence (DNA): TGCAGCGTTCTAGCGGGAGTGGCTATCAATGAGCAGTTCTTC.

This clone was detected only a few times. This same CDR3 is encoded by further DNA sequences in the sample. The genes are TRBV7-2 and TRBJ2-2; D gene ambiguous. With 1 base removed from V and 3 bases from J, the gap between germline ends came to 0 bases. CDR3 length equals 12 residues. Germline V lookup: CDR1 SGHTA, CDR2 FQGNSA. CDR3 residues: CASSLDTGELFF. The CDR3 bases are TGTGCCAGCAGCTTAGACACCGGGGAGCTGTTTTTT.

The chain couples TRBV5-1 to TRBJ2-1; unclear D gene. The CDR3 covers 15 residues. Trimming cost V 3 bases and J 4 bases, with 14 bases left between them. Looked up from germline, CDR1 is SGHRS and CDR2 is YFSETQ. The CDR3 spells CASSSIPERYNEQFF. In DNA, the CDR3 is TGCGCCAGCAGCTCCATCCCAGAGCGATACAATGAGCAGTTCTTC.

The J gene is TRBJ2-3, the V gene TRBV6-4; 7 bases align to TRBD1. The CDR3 sequence is 17 residues long. With 2 bases clipped from V and 4 bases from J, the junction kept 12 bases outside the gene matches. Germline V gene sequence: CDR1 MRHNA, CDR2 SNTAGT. CDR3: CASSDVPENRGADTQYF. DNA of the CDR3: TGTGCCAGCAGTGACGTACCTGAGAACAGGGGTGCAGATACGCAGTATTTT.

Turning to this clone: Within the sample, other DNA sequences also encode this same CDR3. This chain uses TRBV20-1 with TRBJ2-7, with a weak D call TRBD2 (6 bases). The CDR3 is 11 residues long. Germline values: CDR1 DFQATT, CDR2 SNEGSKA (reference sequence). CDR3 in amino acids: CSAGTAYEQYF. In DNA form, the CDR3 reads TGCAGCGCGGGGACGGCCTACGAGCAGTACTTC.

The chain employs TRBV28 and TRBJ1-5; D remains unclear. V was cut by 3 bases and J by 7 bases, with 16 bases left in between. Germline V gene sequence: CDR1 MDHEN, CDR2 SYDVKM. This CDR3 is built from 15 residues. DNA of the CDR3: TGTGCCAGCAGTTTGTCTACAGACCGAGTGCAGCCCCAGCATTTT. It specifies CASSLSTDRVQPQHF.

The V gene is TRBV15, the J gene TRBJ2-3; D is possibly TRBD1 (6 bases). The CDR3 totals 16 residues. Germline CDR1 LNHNV, CDR2 YYDKDF (reference sequence). V was trimmed by 7 bases and J by 1 base, leaving 18 bases between them. CDR3: CATTSGVGTGTDTQYF. CDR3 DNA sequence: TGTGCCACCACCTCAGGGGTAGGAACTGGCACAGATACGCAGTATTTT.

The chain has TRBV9 and TRBJ1-1, with no clear D. Germline lookup yields CDR1 SGDLS and CDR2 YYNGEE. The CDR3 sequence is 14 residues long. V was clipped by 5 bases and J by 5 bases, with 16 bases between them. For the CDR3, the DNA is TGTGCCAGCAGTCCGGGTAATGTGATAACTGAAGCTTTCTTT. Protein: CASSPGNVITEAFF.

Remarks on this clone: Other DNA variants within this sample encode the same CDR3. The chain combines TRBV27 with TRBJ1-1; the D is unclear. This CDR3 region has 14 residues. V was shortened by 0 bases and J by 1 base, with 6 bases between the two germline ends. The germline V gene has CDR1 MNHEY and CDR2 SMNVEV (reference sequence). CDR3 coding DNA: TGTGCCAGCAGTTTATCGCGGCCGAACACTGAAGCTTTCTTT. Protein sequence: CASSLSRPNTEAFF.

The gene calls are TRBV25-1 and TRBJ2-5; D gene ambiguous. This CDR3 has 15 residues. The germline V gene encodes CDR1 MGHDK and CDR2 SYGVNS. Trimming took 1 base from V and 1 from J, leaving 10 bases between them. The CDR3 DNA reads as TGTGCCAGCAGTGAATTTGAAGGGTCCCAAGAGACCCAGTACTTC. Its protein is CASSEFEGSQETQYF. The complete variable domain, with remaining parts taken from reference TRBV25-1 and TRBJ2-5, reads EADIYQTPRYLVIGTGKKITLECSQTMGHDKMYWYQQDPGMELHLIHYSYGVNSTEKGDLSSESTVSRIRTEHFPLTLESARPSHTSQYLCASSEFEGSQETQYFGPGTRLLVL.

The V call is TRBV7-9, the J call TRBJ2-3; D unclear. Germline CDR1 is SEHNR and CDR2 is FQNEAQ (reference sequence). The CDR3 runs to 12 residues. Deletions cut 1 base from V and 11 bases from J, with 10 bases between. CDR3 nucleotides: TGTGCCAGCAGCTTAGGAGCAGGTTGGCAGTATTTT. Translation: CASSLGAGWQYF.

V usage is TRBV5-1 and J usage is TRBJ2-7; D is ambiguous. Trimming took 0 bases from V and 3 from J, leaving 10 bases between them. Germline assignment: CDR1 SGHRS and CDR2 YFSETQ. The CDR3 has 14 residues. The chain's CDR3 is CASSLVLTGYEQYF. The CDR3, as DNA: TGCGCCAGCAGCTTGGTCCTCACGGGCTACGAGCAGTACTTC.

The genes are TRBV21-1 and TRBJ2-1; the tabulated D call, TRBD2, remains unverified against the DNA. TRBV21-1 is designated a pseudogene. The CDR3 covers 16 residues. The CDR3 DNA reads TGTGCCAGCCCCTCCGCAGGGACTAGCGGAATTAATGAGCAGTTCTTC. Protein sequence: CASPSAGTSGINEQFF.